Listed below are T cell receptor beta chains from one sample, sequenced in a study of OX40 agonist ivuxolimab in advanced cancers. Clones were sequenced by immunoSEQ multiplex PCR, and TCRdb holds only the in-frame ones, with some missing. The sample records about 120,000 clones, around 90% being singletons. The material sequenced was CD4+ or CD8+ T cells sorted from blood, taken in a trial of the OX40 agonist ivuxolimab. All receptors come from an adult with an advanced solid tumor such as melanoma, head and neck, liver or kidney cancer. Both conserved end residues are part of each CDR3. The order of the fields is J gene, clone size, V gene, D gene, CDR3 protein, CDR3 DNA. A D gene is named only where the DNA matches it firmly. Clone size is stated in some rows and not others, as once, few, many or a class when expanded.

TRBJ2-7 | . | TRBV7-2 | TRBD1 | CASSFVYRGPYEQYF | TGTGCCAGCAGCTTTGTCTACAGGGGGCCCTACGAGCAGTACTTC
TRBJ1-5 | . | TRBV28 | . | CASTSGLTNWAGQPQHF | TGTGCCAGCACCTCAGGACTCACCAATTGGGCGGGTCAGCCCCAGCATTTT
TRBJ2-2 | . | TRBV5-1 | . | CASSLVRGRNTGELFF | TGCGCCAGCAGCTTGGTCCGTGGTCGGAACACCGGGGAGCTGTTTTTT
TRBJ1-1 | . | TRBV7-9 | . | CASSLDENTEAFF | TGTGCCAGCAGCTTAGACGAGAACACTGAAGCTTTCTTT
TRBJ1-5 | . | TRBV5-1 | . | CASSLGTMNQPQHF | TGCGCCAGCAGCTTGGGGACGATGAATCAGCCCCAGCATTTT
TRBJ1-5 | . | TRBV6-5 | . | CASSATGDLAGRHF | TGTGCCAGCAGTGCTACGGGGGACTTGGCCGGAAGGCATTTT
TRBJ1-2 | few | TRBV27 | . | CASSFLGRGGYGYTF | TGTGCCAGCAGTTTTCTGGGCAGAGGCGGCTATGGCTACACCTTC
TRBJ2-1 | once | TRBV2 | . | CASSVRGSGDEQFF | TGTGCCAGCAGTGTTAGGGGGTCTGGGGATGAGCAGTTCTTC
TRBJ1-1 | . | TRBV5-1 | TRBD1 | CASSFYYRGKNTEAFF | TGCGCCAGCAGCTTTTACTACAGGGGGAAGAACACTGAAGCTTTCTTT
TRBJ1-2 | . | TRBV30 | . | CAWSRHRRGVNYGYTF | TGTGCCTGGAGCCGTCATCGCCGAGGAGTGAACTATGGCTACACCTTC
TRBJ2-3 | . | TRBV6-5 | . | CASSYTRGASDTQYF | TGTGCCAGCAGTTACACAAGGGGGGCCTCAGATACGCAGTATTTT
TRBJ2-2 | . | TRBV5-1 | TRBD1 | CASSLQGDANTGELFF | TGCGCCAGCAGCTTACAGGGGGACGCAAACACCGGGGAGCTGTTTTTT
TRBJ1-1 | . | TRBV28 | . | CASSHGRAEAFF | TGTGCCAGCAGCCATGGACGGGCTGAAGCTTTCTTT
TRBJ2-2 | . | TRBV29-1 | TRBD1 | CSVEGPRQGTTGELFF | TGCAGCGTTGAAGGTCCCCGACAGGGAACCACCGGGGAGCTGTTTTTT
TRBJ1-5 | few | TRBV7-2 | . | CASSRQRNQPQHF | TGTGCCAGCAGCCGACAAAGGAATCAGCCCCAGCATTTT
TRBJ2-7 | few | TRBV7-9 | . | CASSSPSYEQYF | TGTGCCAGCAGCTCTCCATCCTACGAGCAGTACTTC
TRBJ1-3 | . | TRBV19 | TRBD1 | CASTSWGQLSSGNTIYF | TGTGCCAGTACCTCCTGGGGACAGTTAAGCTCTGGAAACACCATATATTTT
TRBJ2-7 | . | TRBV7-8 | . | CASSVRGALLSYEQYF | TGTGCCAGCAGCGTACGAGGGGCTCTATTATCCTACGAGCAGTACTTC
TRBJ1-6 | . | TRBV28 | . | CATVGGNSPLHF | TGTGCCACAGTTGGGGGGAATTCACCCCTCCACTTT
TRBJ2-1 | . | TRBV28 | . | CASSPTGLGDIYNEQFF | TGTGCCAGCAGCCCTACGGGCCTAGGGGACATTTACAATGAGCAGTTCTTC
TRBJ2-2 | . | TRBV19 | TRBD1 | CASSPRQGQGAGELFF | TGTGCCAGTAGTCCCAGACAGGGTCAAGGGGCCGGGGAGCTGTTTTTT
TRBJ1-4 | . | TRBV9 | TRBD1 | CASSVTGANEKLFF | TGTGCCAGCAGCGTGACAGGGGCTAATGAAAAACTGTTTTTT
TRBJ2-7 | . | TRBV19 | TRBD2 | CASSDPGLAGTYEQYF | TGTGCCAGTAGCGACCCCGGACTAGCGGGAACCTACGAGCAGTACTTC
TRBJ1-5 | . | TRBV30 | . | CAWNPGGNQPQHF | TGTGCCTGGAACCCTGGGGGCAATCAGCCCCAGCATTTT
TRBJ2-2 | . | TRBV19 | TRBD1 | CASTGQGDGELFF | TGTGCCAGTACCGGACAGGGGGACGGGGAGCTGTTTTTT